This is a list of T cell receptor beta chains from one sample in a study of T-cell reconstitution after alpha-beta-depleted transplantation in children. MiXCR, run by TCRdb on the PCR reads, gives a single entry per CDR3 protein. The sample has fewer than 20,000 distinct CDR3 sequences, 4.5% to 6.5% seen once. The specimen was PBMCs, collected before TCRalphabeta/CD19-depleted stem cell transplant. The source is a boy aged 5-17 years with acute lymphoblastic leukemia, due to receive a stem cell transplant. The CDR3 runs from the conserved cysteine through the conserved F or W. D genes are given only for firm matches. Only part of the rows carry a size: once, few, many, or a class if the clone is expanded.

>TRBV29-1|TRBJ2-3|-|medium-sized
TGCAGCGTTCGGCAGGCCAGCACAGATACGCAGTATTTT
CSVRQASTDTQYF
>TRBV29-1|TRBJ2-3|-|many
TGCAGCGTTGTATTGCCTACTTTTGGTACGCAGTATTTT
CSVVLPTFGTQYF
>TRBV3-1|TRBJ1-1|-|many
TGTGCCAGCAGCCAAGATCGGGGAACGGAAGCTTTCTTT
CASSQDRGTEAFF
>TRBV7-8|TRBJ2-1|TRBD2|medium-sized
TGTGCCAGCAGCTTAGCGGGAGGGCCCTTCAATGAGCAGTTCTTC
CASSLAGGPFNEQFF
>TRBV9|TRBJ2-1|TRBD1|medium-sized
TGTGCCAGCAGCCCGAGGACAGGTTACAATGAGCAGTTCTTC
CASSPRTGYNEQFF
>TRBV5-4|TRBJ1-3|-|-
TGTGCCAGCAGCTTGGCAGGAAGCTCTGGAAACACCATATATTTT
CASSLAGSSGNTIYF
>TRBV12-3/TRBV12-4|TRBJ2-7|-|many
TGTGCCAGCAGCCGAACAGGGAGCGAGCAGTACTTC
CASSRTGSEQYF
>TRBV7-2|TRBJ2-2|TRBD2|many
TGTGCCAGCAGCTTAGAGGGGGGACTAGCCGCCGGGGAGCTGTTTTTT
CASSLEGGLAAGELFF
>TRBV5-4|TRBJ2-5|-|few
TGTGCCAGCAGCGCAGGGACGTTCCAAGAGACCCAGTACTTC
CASSAGTFQETQYF
>TRBV28|TRBJ1-1|-|many
TGTGCCAGCAGTTCCGTCTGGGGGGGCTCGAACACTGAAGCTTTCTTT
CASSSVWGGSNTEAFF
>TRBV5-1|TRBJ1-1|-|many
TGCGCCAGCAGCTTGAAGACAAATCCGACGGTGGTGTCTAAAGCTTTCTTT
CASSLKTNPTVVSKAFF
>TRBV7-8|TRBJ2-1|TRBD2|many
TGTGCCAGCAGCTTAGGTGGTAGCGGGGTCCCTAGGTTCTTC
CASSLGGSGVPRFF
>TRBV28|TRBJ2-7|TRBD2|many
TGTGCCAGTAAAAACCCGGAGGGACTAGCGGGAGGGGAGCAGTACTTC
CASKNPEGLAGGEQYF
>TRBV28|TRBJ1-5|TRBD1|many
TGTGCCAGCAGGAGGGGGCTCAATCAGCCCCAGCATTTT
CASRRGLNQPQHF